This entry lists 23 T cell receptor beta chains sequenced from one sample in a study of cytomegalovirus exposure and HLA in healthy donors. PCR involved 60 Vbeta and 13 Jbeta primers. Assay used: immunoSEQ multiplex PCR; TCRdb lists only in-frame clones, some missing. The sample contains approximately 100,000 clones, 74% of which appear only once. Sequences were obtained from PBMCs. These receptors were collected from a human donor in good health.

V gene TRBV28 combines with J gene TRBJ1-5; the match to TRBD1 covers 10 bases. V was clipped by 8 bases and J by 2 bases; unmatched bases: 6. The CDR3 is 15 residues long. From germline, CDR1 is MDHEN and CDR2 SYDVKM. CDR3 nucleotides: TGTGCCAGCGTCGGGACAGGGGTTGGCAATCAGCCCCAGCATTTT. Amino acid sequence: CASVGTGVGNQPQHF.

The rearrangement uses TRBV6-1 and TRBJ1-1; maybe TRBD1 (5 bases). Trimming stripped 6 bases from V and 5 bases from J, with 13 bases between. There are 13 residues in the CDR3. Germline values: CDR1 MNHNS, CDR2 SASEGT. For the CDR3, the DNA is TGTGCCAGCAGCGGACTCGGGGGGACTGAAGCTTTCTTT. Its translation: CASSGLGGTEAFF.

Comments on this clone: Germline is not matched at one junction end, which may reflect a read error. The rearrangement links TRBV7-9 to TRBJ2-7; D remains ambiguous. CDR3 size: 13 residues. Germline CDR1 is SEHNR and CDR2 is FQNEAQ (reference sequence). Written as DNA, the CDR3 is TGTTCCAGCAGCTTTCAACAGACCTACGAGCAGTACTTC. It encodes CSSSFQQTYEQYF.

The V gene is TRBV30, the J gene TRBJ2-5; D is possibly TRBD1 (6 bases). CDR3 length equals 14 residues. In germline, CDR1 is GTSNPN, CDR2 SVGIG (reference sequence). The germline V and J ends were trimmed by 0 bases and 4 bases, with 12 bases remaining between them. The CDR3 sequence is CAWSVRQAGETQYF. In DNA, the CDR3 is TGTGCCTGGAGTGTACGACAGGCCGGAGAGACCCAGTACTTC.

The chain couples TRBV19 to TRBJ1-2, with D unclear. V shed 5 bases and J shed 7 bases, with 14 bases lying between them. The CDR3 has 13 amino acids. Germline loops: CDR1 LNHDA, CDR2 SQIVND (reference sequence). In nucleotides, the CDR3 is TGTGCCAGTAGTCCGGAGGGTCAACTTGGCTACACCTTC. Translated: CASSPEGQLGYTF.

The chain employs TRBV5-1 and TRBJ1-6; 9 positions agree with TRBD1. V lost 4 bases, J lost 7 bases, and 9 bases stayed unmatched. The CDR3 contains 16 residues. CDR1 SGHRS and CDR2 YFSETQ come from the germline V gene. CDR3 sequence reads: CASSHMPGQGNSPLHF. The DNA for the CDR3 is TGCGCCAGCAGCCATATGCCGGGACAGGGAAATTCACCCCTCCACTTT.

This clone showed up just a few times. The chain joins TRBV2 to TRBJ2-3, with D unresolved. Between the trimmed V and J ends, which lost 5 bases and 0 bases, there was a span of 9 bases. CDR1 is SNHLY, CDR2 FYNNEI, per germline. CDR3 size: 14 residues. The CDR3 is CASSNSPSTDTQYF. The CDR3, as DNA: TGTGCCAGCAGTAACAGCCCTAGCACAGATACGCAGTATTTT.

On this clone: Sequence at one end of the junction differs from germline and may be a read error. This rearrangement joins TRBV6-6 to TRBJ2-2; D uncertain. From germline, CDR1 is MNHNY and CDR2 SVGAGI (reference sequence). This CDR3 has 13 amino acids. CDR3 region: CAASAPKTGELFF. CDR3 in DNA: TGTGCCGCCTCCGCGCCGAAAACCGGGGAGCTGTTTTTT.

This clone was seen a handful of times. The gene calls are TRBV30 and TRBJ2-1; TRBD2 matches at 7 bases. The length of the CDR3 is 13 residues. V trimming: 3 bases; J trimming: 8 bases; junction bases outside the gene matches: 7. CDR1 and CDR2 (germline): GTSNPN, SVGIG (reference sequence). The CDR3: CAWSLLASDEQFF. As DNA, the CDR3 is TGTGCCTGGAGCCTACTAGCGAGCGATGAGCAGTTCTTC.

This sequence joins TRBV5-1 and TRBJ2-7; TRBD1 matches 7 bases. Germline lookup yields CDR1 SGHRS and CDR2 YFSETQ. J lost 5 bases, V lost 3 bases, and 8 bases had no gene match. This CDR3 comprises 14 residues. The CDR3 nucleotides are TGCGCCAGCAGCTATGGGACAGTGAATAACGAGCAGTACTTC. Translating gives CASSYGTVNNEQYF.

The chain carries TRBV4-3 and TRBJ1-2; no clear D gene. This CDR3 comprises 14 residues. V lost 0 bases and J 8 bases, leaving 13 bases between the germline ends. Germline V CDR1 and CDR2: LGHNA, YSLEER. CDR3 sequence: CASSQDLSSGGYTF. In DNA form, the CDR3 reads TGCGCCAGCAGCCAAGACTTGAGCAGCGGAGGCTACACCTTC.

This chain links TRBV13 with TRBJ2-1, with D tentatively TRBD2 (5 bases). V was shortened by 5 bases and J by 5 bases, with 19 bases between the two germline ends. This CDR3 is 16 amino acids long. Germline CDR1 reads PRHDT; CDR2 reads FYEKMQ (reference sequence). DNA of the CDR3: TGTGCCAGCAGCCCTTGGCGGCCTGGACTTAACAATGAGCAGTTCTTC. Its translation: CASSPWRPGLNNEQFF.

The chain recombines TRBV30 with TRBJ2-3; D unclear. The CDR3 is 14 amino acids. In germline, CDR1 is GTSNPN, CDR2 SVGIG (reference sequence). The V and J ends lost 3 bases and 1 base respectively, with 11 bases between them. CDR3 nucleotides: TGTGCCTGGAGCTATCTGGGCGGCACAGATACGCAGTATTTT. Translation gives CAWSYLGGTDTQYF.

This clone was observed a few times. The gene calls are TRBV7-2 and TRBJ1-4; maybe TRBD1 (6 bases). Trimming took off 6 bases at V and 8 bases at J, with 13 bases between the two ends. This CDR3 is built from 13 residues. Germline V gene sequence: CDR1 SGHTA, CDR2 FQGNSA. As DNA, the CDR3 is TGTGCCAGCAGAAACAGGGTCGGCGAAAAACTGTTTTTT. Its protein is CASRNRVGEKLFF.

As concerns this clone: Other DNA sequences in the same sample also yield this CDR3. V usage is TRBV27 and J usage is TRBJ1-5, with TRBD1 as a possible D gene (6 bases). V lost 5 bases to trimming and J lost 0 bases, with 8 bases between them. Germline-derived CDR1 and CDR2 are MNHEY and SMNVEV (reference sequence). The CDR3 length is 14 residues. DNA for the CDR3: TGTGCCAGCAGTCACAGGGATAGCAATCAGCCCCAGCATTTT. This codes for CASSHRDSNQPQHF.

The chain carries TRBV7-8 and TRBJ1-2; 7 bases map to TRBD1. V dropped 2 bases and J dropped 5; count of bases not matched to a gene: 5. The CDR3 runs 14 residues. Germline V gives CDR1 SGHVS, CDR2 FQNEAQ. The chain's CDR3 is CASSLTTGMYGYTF. DNA for the CDR3: TGTGCCAGCAGCTTAACGACAGGGATGTATGGCTACACCTTC.

This chain connects TRBV6-1 to TRBJ1-1; D is uncertain. Trimming removed 4 bases at V and 1 base at J, with 7 bases between. This CDR3 is 13 amino acids long. Germline V gene data show CDR1 as MNHNS and CDR2 as SASEGT. CDR3 loop: CASSVNWNTEAFF. CDR3 bases: TGTGCCAGCAGTGTTAATTGGAACACTGAAGCTTTCTTT.

J is TRBJ2-3 and V is TRBV13; TRBD1 matches at 8 bases. Germline trimming cut 5 bases from V and 1 base from J; bases unmatched to any gene: 8. Germline V CDR1 and CDR2: PRHDT, FYEKMQ (reference sequence). The CDR3 is 16 amino acids. The CDR3 sequence: CASSVNPTGGTDTQYF. In nucleotides, the CDR3 is TGTGCCAGCAGCGTAAACCCGACAGGGGGCACAGATACGCAGTATTTT.

J is TRBJ2-2 and V is TRBV6-1; TRBD2 might be the D (6 bases). Germline CDR1 MNHNS, CDR2 SASEGT. Trimming took 6 bases from V and 1 from J, leaving 9 bases between them. This CDR3 is built from 14 residues. The CDR3: CASRGSGNTGELFF. CDR3 bases: TGTGCCAGCAGGGGTAGCGGGAACACCGGGGAGCTGTTTTTT.

This clone was counted a single time. The V gene is TRBV29-1, the J gene TRBJ2-1, with TRBD2 identical over 12 bases. The trim removed 8 bases at V and 9 bases at J, leaving 11 bases unmatched. Germline CDR1 is SQVTM and CDR2 is ANQGSEA. CDR3 length equals 14 residues. The CDR3 DNA reads TGCAGCTACCGGACTAGCGGGGTGTGGGGTGAGCAGTTCTTC. This encodes CSYRTSGVWGEQFF.

The J gene is TRBJ2-3, the V gene TRBV10-2; 8 nucleotides match TRBD2. From germline, CDR1 is WSHSY and CDR2 SAAADI. With 10 bases clipped from V and 0 bases from J, the junction kept 12 bases outside the gene matches. The CDR3 runs 16 residues. CDR3 nucleotide sequence: TGCGCCACCTTACGGCGACTAGCGAGTAGCACAGATACGCAGTATTTT. As protein: CATLRRLASSTDTQYF.

Turning to this clone: Other DNA sequences in this specimen translate into the identical CDR3. The V gene is TRBV5-1, the J gene TRBJ2-1, with D perhaps TRBD1 (6 bases). The CDR3 spans 16 residues. Trimming took 0 bases from V and 5 from J, leaving 15 bases between them. The germline V gene has CDR1 SGHRS and CDR2 YFSETQ. Here the CDR3 reads CASSLESLGAHNEQFF. In DNA, the CDR3 is TGCGCCAGCAGCTTGGAATCGTTGGGGGCCCACAATGAGCAGTTCTTC.

In DNA form, the CDR3 reads TGTGCCAGCAGCCTCAGCAGCGGCGGCGTCTATGGCTACACCTTC. Encoded protein: CASSLSSGGVYGYTF. The J gene is TRBJ1-2, the V gene TRBV9; D ambiguous. The V end was cut by 4 bases, the J end by 4 bases, with 17 bases between. CDR1 SGDLS and CDR2 YYNGEE come from the germline V gene. This CDR3 is built from 15 residues.